This is a list of T cell receptor beta chains from one sample in a study of graft-versus-host responses after intestinal transplantation. Their antigens remain unidentified. Here immunoSEQ multiplex PCR was the method, and the copy in TCRdb shows in-frame clones only, minus some. Of some 140,000 clones listed, approximately 94% are singletons. The source material was unstimulated CD4+ T cells sorted from spleen or lymph node cells, sampled before intestinal transplant. These receptors all come from a human donor who received an intestinal transplant. The CDR3 runs from the conserved cysteine through the conserved F or W. D genes are given only for firm matches. Expanded clones are given a class, and other clones once, few, many or no size at all.

abundance,v_gene,d_gene,j_gene,CDR3aa,CDR3nt
.,TRBV6-5,.,TRBJ1-6,CASSGPIPHAF,TGTGCCAGCAGTGGACCGATTCCTCACGCCTTT
.,TRBV29-1,.,TRBJ1-5,CSVGDSNQPQHF,TGCAGCGTTGGGGACAGCAATCAGCCCCAGCATTTT
.,TRBV6-1,TRBD1,TRBJ1-1,CASSEYRGPSEAFF,TGTGCCAGCAGTGAATACAGGGGGCCCTCTGAAGCTTTCTTT
.,TRBV27,.,TRBJ2-7,CASSGGGTGDYYEQYF,TGTGCCAGCAGTGGGGGGGGGACAGGCGATTACTACGAGCAGTACTTC
.,TRBV5-6,TRBD1,TRBJ2-7,CASSSGTGFYEQYF,TGTGCCAGCAGCTCCGGGACAGGGTTTTACGAGCAGTACTTC
.,TRBV7-9,TRBD1,TRBJ1-6,CASSEQGAPTNSPLHF,TGTGCCAGCAGCGAACAGGGGGCGCCGACGAATTCACCCCTCCACTTT
.,TRBV5-4,TRBD1,TRBJ2-7,CASSLRTGFGGYEQYF,TGTGCCAGCAGCCTTAGGACAGGGTTTGGGGGATACGAGCAGTACTTC
.,TRBV18,TRBD2,TRBJ2-5,CAAGGYQETQYF,TGTGCCGCGGGGGGATACCAAGAGACCCAGTACTTC
.,TRBV6-5,TRBD1,TRBJ1-5,CASSGTGRQPQHF,TGTGCCAGCAGTGGGACAGGGCGACAGCCCCAGCATTTT
.,TRBV7-8,TRBD2,TRBJ2-2,CASSGSSGGAHTGELFF,TGTGCCAGCAGCGGATCTAGCGGGGGGGCCCACACCGGGGAGCTGTTTTTT
.,TRBV27,.,TRBJ1-6,CATPTPGHNSPLHF,TGTGCCACCCCGACACCGGGCCATAATTCACCCCTCCACTTT
.,TRBV7-9,.,TRBJ2-1,CASSTAGYNEQFF,TGTGCCAGCAGTACCGCGGGGTACAATGAGCAGTTCTTC
.,TRBV12-5,.,TRBJ1-1,CASGLGRGTEAFF,TGTGCTAGTGGTTTGGGACGAGGGACTGAAGCTTTCTTT
.,TRBV4-1,.,TRBJ2-7,CASSQDRAVTYEQYF,TGCGCCAGCAGCCAAGATAGGGCTGTTACCTACGAGCAGTACTTC
.,TRBV7-8,.,TRBJ1-2,CASSLLSDAADSNYGYTF,TGTGCCAGCAGCTTACTCTCAGACGCGGCAGACTCTAACTATGGCTACACCTTC
.,TRBV29-1,.,TRBJ1-1,CSVEARATNTEAFF,TGCAGCGTTGAGGCCCGGGCCACGAACACTGAAGCTTTCTTT
.,TRBV30,.,TRBJ1-1,CAWSRGGETEAFF,TGTGCCTGGAGTAGGGGGGGGGAGACTGAAGCTTTCTTT
.,TRBV18,.,TRBJ1-2,CASSPSNYGYTF,TGTGCCAGCTCACCAAGTAACTATGGCTACACCTTC
.,TRBV5-1,.,TRBJ2-2,CASSLAWVSSAGELFF,TGCGCCAGCAGCTTGGCCTGGGTCAGCAGCGCCGGGGAGCTGTTTTTT
.,TRBV27,.,TRBJ1-2,CASSRRRNLYGYTF,TGTGCCAGCAGTCGAAGACGGAATCTCTATGGCTACACCTTC
.,TRBV11-2,.,TRBJ2-3,CASSLGSGLEDTQYF,TGTGCCAGCAGCTTAGGAAGCGGTTTAGAAGATACGCAGTATTTT
once,TRBV6-5,.,TRBJ1-2,CASSYAGGYTF,TGTGCCAGCAGTTACGCGGGTGGCTACACCTTC
.,TRBV2,.,TRBJ1-3,CASSPPPGNTIYF,TGTGCCAGCAGTCCCCCACCCGGAAACACCATATATTTT
.,TRBV19,TRBD1,TRBJ1-2,CASTRQGSGGYTF,TGTGCCAGTACCCGACAGGGGTCTGGTGGCTACACCTTC
.,TRBV10-1,.,TRBJ2-3,CASKGQATDTQYF,TGCGCCAGCAAAGGGCAGGCCACAGATACGCAGTATTTT
.,TRBV4-1,TRBD2,TRBJ2-1,CASSQANRGTIRNNEQFF,TGCGCCAGCAGCCAAGCCAACAGAGGGACTATTCGAAACAATGAGCAGTTCTTC
.,TRBV4-2,TRBD2,TRBJ2-1,CASSQEQGSPRLAANVVDEQFF,TGTGCCAGCAGCCAAGAGCAGGGCAGTCCCCGACTAGCGGCCAATGTGGTCGATGAGCAGTTCTTC
once,TRBV2,.,TRBJ2-5,CASRGQNQETQYF,TGTGCCAGCAGGGGCCAAAACCAAGAGACCCAGTACTTC
.,TRBV5-1,TRBD1,TRBJ1-2,CASSLALFLDRGYGYTF,TGCGCCAGCAGCTTGGCCCTCTTCCTAGACAGGGGCTATGGCTACACCTTC
.,TRBV11-2,TRBD2,TRBJ2-1,CASSLVTGGPRNEQFF,TGTGCCAGCAGCTTAGTCACGGGGGGGCCTCGTAATGAGCAGTTCTTC
.,TRBV6-1,.,TRBJ1-4,CASGHFATNEKLFF,TGTGCCAGTGGACATTTTGCAACTAATGAAAAACTGTTTTTT
.,TRBV6-5,.,TRBJ2-3,CASSYWHSSTDTQYF,TGTGCCAGCAGTTACTGGCACAGTAGCACAGATACGCAGTATTTT
.,TRBV4-1,.,TRBJ1-1,CASSQGRDTEAFF,TGCGCCAGCAGCCAAGGACGTGACACTGAAGCTTTCTTT
few,TRBV7-2,.,TRBJ2-7,CASSRTGHEQYF,TGTGCCAGCAGCCGGACGGGGCACGAGCAGTACTTC
.,TRBV5-1,.,TRBJ1-2,CASSFTNYGYTF,TGCGCCAGCAGCTTTACGAACTATGGCTACACCTTC
.,TRBV20-1,.,TRBJ1-1,CSAANTEAFF,TGCAGTGCTGCGAACACTGAAGCTTTCTTT
.,TRBV2,.,TRBJ2-3,CATAGSNTDTQYF,TGTGCCACTGCCGGGAGCAACACAGATACGCAGTATTTT
.,TRBV19,.,TRBJ1-5,CASSIVGGPNQPQHF,TGTGCCAGTAGTATAGTTGGTGGGCCGAATCAGCCCCAGCATTTT
.,TRBV5-6,.,TRBJ1-6,CASSSRDKRLTLHF,TGTGCCAGCAGCTCCCGGGACAAAAGACTCACCCTCCACTTT
.,TRBV10-2,TRBD2,TRBJ2-1,CASSRTSGGLNEQFF,TGCGCCAGCAGCCGAACTAGCGGGGGTTTAAATGAGCAGTTCTTC
.,TRBV6-1,.,TRBJ2-7,CASSGFYEQYF,TGTGCCAGCAGTGGTTTTTACGAGCAGTACTTC
.,TRBV7-9,TRBD2,TRBJ2-5,CASSLGWPAGLAVQETQYF,TGTGCCAGCAGCTTAGGATGGCCAGCGGGACTAGCGGTGCAAGAGACCCAGTACTTC
.,TRBV11-2,.,TRBJ2-3,CASSPLIPGPDTQYF,TGTGCCAGCAGCCCCCTTATTCCCGGGCCAGATACGCAGTATTTT
.,TRBV27,.,TRBJ1-2,CASSLSRGGGYTF,TGTGCCAGCAGTTTATCCCGCGGAGGTGGCTACACCTTC
.,TRBV11-1,TRBD1,TRBJ1-1,CASSVVFRGRAFF,TGTGCCAGCAGCGTAGTTTTTAGGGGGCGAGCTTTCTTT
.,TRBV30,.,TRBJ2-7,CAGVRAGRGREQYF,TGTGCCGGTGTAAGGGCGGGACGGGGGAGAGAGCAGTACTTC
once,TRBV19,.,TRBJ1-6,CASKARGGNNSPLHF,TGTGCCAGTAAGGCGCGGGGCGGAAATAATTCACCCCTCCACTTT
once,TRBV2,.,TRBJ1-1,CASRPREQGAEAFF,TGTGCCAGCAGGCCAAGGGAACAGGGTGCTGAAGCTTTCTTT
few,TRBV11-1,TRBD2,TRBJ2-7,CASSPGTSGSYEQYF,TGTGCCAGCAGTCCCGGGACTAGCGGATCCTACGAGCAGTACTTC
.,TRBV6-1,.,TRBJ1-4,CASRTTNEKLFF,TGTGCCAGCAGAACCACTAATGAAAAACTGTTTTTT
.,TRBV18,TRBD1,TRBJ1-2,CASSPGQGSYGYTF,TGTGCCAGCTCACCGGGACAGGGATCCTATGGCTACACCTTC
.,TRBV7-2,.,TRBJ1-3,CASSPGGTNGNTIYF,TGTGCCAGCAGCCCAGGCGGGACTAATGGAAACACCATATATTTT
.,TRBV6-1,.,TRBJ2-5,CASSEVGETQYF,TGTGCCAGCAGTGAGGTTGGAGAGACCCAGTACTTC
.,TRBV30,.,TRBJ1-5,CAWSGQAGDNQPQHF,TGTGCCTGGAGTGGCCAAGCAGGAGATAATCAGCCCCAGCATTTT
once,TRBV7-9,.,TRBJ1-5,CASSPTGSQPQHF,TGTGCCAGCAGCCCTACAGGGAGTCAGCCCCAGCATTTT
.,TRBV5-1,.,TRBJ2-3,CASSLGQRIDTQYF,TGCGCCAGCAGCTTGGGACAGAGAATCGATACGCAGTATTTT
.,TRBV2,.,TRBJ1-2,CASSGGSYGYTF,TGTGCCAGCAGTGGAGGGTCCTATGGCTACACCTTC
once,TRBV15,.,TRBJ2-7,CATSRDGLYEQYF,TGTGCCACCAGCAGAGATGGGCTTTACGAGCAGTACTTC
.,TRBV7-9,.,TRBJ1-4,CASSNHPGPSTNEKLFF,TGTGCCAGCAGCAACCATCCCGGACCGTCAACTAATGAAAAACTGTTTTTT